One sample yielded the 19 T cell receptor beta chains listed below, sequenced in a study of PD-1 blockade in classical Hodgkin lymphoma (dated by TCRdb to about 2020). Interpreted using the paper, the time point label stands for: cycle 1 day 1 (C1D1), immediately before nivolumab initiation. Relapse after autologous stem cell transplantation had occurred in all trial patients, and cohorts A, B and C were distinguished by prior brentuximab vedotin exposure. Library method: the immunoSEQ multiplex PCR assay. Sourced from immuneACCESS, this table was stored by TCRdb with only in-frame sequences that have V and J called. A share of the clones is absent; for the studies checked, an unresolved V gene accounts for under half, and the remainder has no known explanation. The sample table contains under 100,000 clones; only one count was recorded for around four fifths of them. Together, the top ten hold 12% of the sample.

Sample: peripheral blood mononuclear cells (PBMCs), taken at baseline. The receptor set was obtained from a human donor with classical Hodgkin lymphoma.

This clone was recorded once. The chain has TRBV27 and TRBJ1-2; the match to TRBD1 covers 7 bases. Germline V gene sequence: CDR1 MNHEY, CDR2 SMNVEV (reference sequence). The CDR3 is 15 amino acids. Unmatched junction bases numbered 4, after V lost 0 bases and J lost 3 bases. The CDR3 region is CASSLSPGTDYGYTF. The CDR3, as DNA: TGTGCCAGCAGTTTATCGCCCGGGACAGACTATGGCTACACCTTC.

V usage is TRBV2 and J usage is TRBJ2-7, with D perhaps assigned TRBD1 or TRBD2 (5 bases each). This CDR3 is 13 amino acids long. Germline assignment: CDR1 SNHLY and CDR2 FYNNEI. The V end lost 4 bases, the J end lost 5 bases, and 12 bases lay between the germline ends. CDR3 DNA sequence: TGTGCCAGCAGTGTCAGAGGGGCGCACGAGCAGTACTTC. It codes for CASSVRGAHEQYF.

The chain is built from TRBV28 and TRBJ1-1, with D uncertain. Germline CDR1 MDHEN, CDR2 SYDVKM. V lost 4 bases and J lost 4, with 4 bases in between. The CDR3 is 11 residues long. The CDR3 DNA reads as TGTGCCAGCAGTTATCGCACTGAAGCTTTCTTT. Its translation: CASSYRTEAFF.

The rearrangement uses TRBV10-1 and TRBJ2-7; maybe TRBD1 (7 bases). CDR3 length: 13 residues. V was trimmed by 4 bases and J by 6 bases, leaving 13 bases between them. CDR1 and CDR2 (germline): WNHNN, SYGVQD (reference sequence). CDR3 coding DNA: TGCGCCAGCAGTGGCGGGACAGCGAGCGAGCAGTACTTC. Amino acid sequence: CASSGGTASEQYF.

In its sample, this clone was seen many times. CDR3 sequence (DNA): TGTGCCAGCAGCCAACCCGGGACTAGCGCACCTCTCACAGATACGCAGTATTTT. It specifies CASSQPGTSAPLTDTQYF. The chain has TRBV25-1 and TRBJ2-3, with TRBD2 matching over 10 bases. Losses at the gene ends were 6 bases for V and 2 bases for J; bases not matched to a gene: 14. This CDR3 is 18 amino acids long. Germline V gene data show CDR1 as MGHDK and CDR2 as SYGVNS.

The gene calls are TRBV28 and TRBJ2-7, with 9 bases fitting TRBD2. CDR3 length: 19 residues. CDR1 is MDHEN and CDR2 is SYDVKM in the germline V gene. Trimming took 3 bases from V and 2 from J; bases not matched to a gene: 17. CDR3 DNA: TGTGCCAGCAGTTTCTCAGGGGCTTGGGCTAGCGGGACAGCCTACGAGCAGTACTTC. This encodes CASSFSGAWASGTAYEQYF.

Of note for this clone: One base away lies a much larger clone, so this may be a sequencing read error. The identical CDR3 is also encoded by other nucleotide sequences in the sample. The chain has TRBV6-5 and TRBJ1-1; unclear D gene. The germline CDR1 and CDR2 sequences are MNHEY and SVGAGI. The CDR3 has 11 amino acids. Trimming pared 6 bases from V and 2 bases from J, leaving 4 bases between. DNA for the CDR3: TGTGCCAGCAGCCGTAACACTGAAGCTTTCTTT. It yields the protein CASSRNTEAFF.

The chain carries TRBV7-2 and TRBJ2-7; the match to TRBD2 covers 8 bases. The germline gives CDR1 SGHTA, CDR2 FQGNSA. Trimming removed 7 bases from V and 2 bases from J; junction bases left unmatched: 10. CDR3 length: 15 amino acids. The CDR3 DNA reads TGTGCCAGCACCCGCGGTCCGACTAGCGCCTACGAGCAGTACTTC. As protein: CASTRGPTSAYEQYF.

The chain is built from TRBV19 and TRBJ2-3; D call uncertain. The ends were cut back, 6 bases at V and 0 bases at J, with 10 bases in the middle. The CDR3 consists of 14 residues. Germline CDR1 is LNHDA and CDR2 is SQIVND (reference sequence). CDR3 in DNA: TGTGCCAGTAGGTCCGGTGGTAGCACAGATACGCAGTATTTT. This gives the protein CASRSGGSTDTQYF.

The CDR3 sequence: CASSDAYTEAFF. The CDR3 DNA reads as TGTGCCAGCAGCGACGCTTACACTGAAGCTTTCTTT. The V call is TRBV5-4, the J call TRBJ1-1; unclear D gene. This CDR3 region has 12 residues. V was clipped by 4 bases and J by 3 bases, with 7 bases between them. Per the germline V gene, CDR1 is SGHNT and CDR2 is YYREEE (reference sequence).

This clone has only a few counts. The CDR3 DNA follows: TGTGCCAGCAGCCTAAGGCAGGGGTCAACAGGCGGCAAAAACATTCAGTACTTC. Encoded protein: CASSLRQGSTGGKNIQYF. The chain employs TRBV11-2 and TRBJ2-4, with a tentative D call TRBD1 (6 bases). Germline lookup yields CDR1 SGHAT and CDR2 FQNNGV. CDR3 size: 18 residues. The germline V and J ends were trimmed by 5 bases and 3 bases, with 23 bases remaining between them.

The gene calls are TRBV19 and TRBJ1-1, with no clear D. Trimming removed 8 bases from V and 0 bases from J, with 13 bases in between. The CDR3 covers 14 residues. The germline V gene encodes CDR1 LNHDA and CDR2 SQIVND (reference sequence). The CDR3 sequence: CASLRTAMNTEAFF. As DNA, the CDR3 is TGTGCCAGTCTTAGGACGGCCATGAACACTGAAGCTTTCTTT.

V gene TRBV10-3 combines with J gene TRBJ1-1; weak D call: TRBD1 (5 bases). V shed 7 bases and J shed 1 base, with 13 bases lying between them. There are 14 residues in the CDR3. Germline values: CDR1 ENHRY, CDR2 SYGVKD. The CDR3 is CAIKGQAKNTEAFF. The CDR3 nucleotides are TGTGCCATCAAGGGGCAGGCCAAGAACACTGAAGCTTTCTTT.

This chain uses TRBV10-3 with TRBJ1-1; 8 bases match TRBD1. The CDR3 contains 14 residues. Germline lookup yields CDR1 ENHRY and CDR2 SYGVKD. The junction had 7 bases not matched to a gene; V was cut back by 5 bases and J by 5 bases. In DNA, the CDR3 is TGTGCCATCAGTCCGACAGGGGAAGGTACTGAAGCTTTCTTT. It specifies CAISPTGEGTEAFF.

The genes are TRBV9 and TRBJ2-5; 8 positions agree with TRBD2. The trim removed 3 bases at V and 2 bases at J, leaving 9 bases unmatched. Germline V gives CDR1 SGDLS, CDR2 YYNGEE. CDR3 length: 16 amino acids. The CDR3 DNA reads TGTGCCAGCAGCGACAGCGGGAGAAGGGTACAAGAGACCCAGTACTTC. This translates into CASSDSGRRVQETQYF. Drawing the rest from reference TRBV9 and TRBJ2-5, the complete variable domain is DSGVTQTPKHLITATGQRVTLRCSPRSGDLSVYWYQQSLDQGLQFLIQYYNGEERAKGNILERFSAQQFPDLHSELNLSSLELGDSALYFCASSDSGRRVQETQYFGPGTRLLVL.

The gene calls are TRBV9 and TRBJ1-1; D unresolved. V lost 0 bases and J 5 bases, leaving 17 bases between the germline ends. The CDR3 is made up of 16 amino acids. Germline-derived CDR1 and CDR2 are SGDLS and YYNGEE. The CDR3 DNA reads TGTGCCAGCAGCGTAGCCCCAGACCTGGGCGGGACTGAAGCTTTCTTT. It encodes CASSVAPDLGGTEAFF.

The gene calls are TRBV7-6 and TRBJ2-7; a weak D match, TRBD2 (6 bases). V lost 0 bases and J lost 3, with 12 bases in between. There are 15 residues in the CDR3. Germline values: CDR1 SGHVS, CDR2 FNYEAQ. The CDR3, as DNA: TGTGCCAGCAGCTTAGCGGGGGGTCAAAACTACGAGCAGTACTTC. Its protein product is CASSLAGGQNYEQYF. Full variable domain (remainder filled in from reference TRBV7-6 and TRBJ2-7): GAGVSQSPRYKVTKRGQDVALRCDPISGHVSLYWYRQALGQGPEFLTYFNYEAQQDKSGLPNDRFSAERPEGSISTLTIQRTEQRDSAMYRCASSLAGGQNYEQYFGPGTRLTVT.

The chain combines TRBV27 with TRBJ1-5, with a tentative D call TRBD1 (5 bases). The CDR3 consists of 13 residues. V lost 5 bases and J 5 bases, leaving 10 bases between the germline ends. The germline CDR1 and CDR2 sequences are MNHEY and SMNVEV (reference sequence). CDR3 region: CASSAPGDQPQHF. The CDR3 DNA reads TGTGCCAGCAGTGCGCCGGGGGATCAGCCCCAGCATTTT.

V is TRBV29-1 and J is TRBJ2-7, with 7 bases aligning to TRBD1. There are 13 residues in the CDR3. Germline assignment: CDR1 SQVTM and CDR2 ANQGSEA. The V segment lost 5 bases and the J segment 4 bases; nucleotides outside the gene matches: 8. CDR3 DNA: TGCAGCGTTCGTCTGCCAGGGGGATACGAGCAGTACTTC. Translated, it gives CSVRLPGGYEQYF.